This T cell receptor (beta chain) comes out of a study of OX40 agonist ivuxolimab in advanced cancers. The CDR3 length is 14 residues. Trimming took 2 bases from V and 5 from J, leaving 11 bases between them. CDR1 and CDR2 (germline): SGDLS, YYNGEE. Produced via immunoSEQ multiplex PCR; TCRdb's table is partial and in-frame only. The table includes roughly 68,000 clones, 86% detected once. The study, taken as a whole, reports: At 0.1 to 3.0 mg/kg and by week 6, CD4+ and CD8+ T cells in the blood had expanded clonally. The specificity for antigen of the expanded peripheral T cells was not determined.

This clone has only one observation. What it binds is not known. The origin of this receptor is an adult with an advanced solid tumor such as melanoma, head and neck, liver or kidney cancer. The genes are TRBV9 and TRBJ2-1; D may be TRBD1 (6 bases). Sequencing was performed on CD4+ or CD8+ T cells sorted from blood, taken in a trial of the OX40 agonist ivuxolimab. For the CDR3, the DNA is TGTGCCAGCAGCGTGCAATCAGGGGACAATGAGCAGTTCTTC. Protein sequence: CASSVQSGDNEQFF.